Sequencing of this T cell receptor (beta chain) was carried out in a study of T-cell memory formation after mild COVID-19. Background on the study: TCR clusters were mostly donor specific. Study outcomes and limitations: Pre-infection memory contained some responding clones, which suggested that cross-reactive memory had joined. Researchers could not confirm that second-wave clones peaking on day 37 targeted SARS-CoV-2. A balance of CD4 and CD8 characterized clones contracting day 15 to 85, whereas later expanders leaned CD4+.

TCRdb reprocessed the 5' RACE reads via MiXCR and lists one record per CDR3 protein. The sample carries over 450,000 distinct CDR3 sequences, roughly 20% recorded once. This CDR3 has 13 amino acids. Germline loops: CDR1 MGHRA, CDR2 YSYEKL. The junction had 5 bases not matched to a gene; V was cut back by 4 bases and J by 8 bases. This clonotype was observed a handful of times. Its target is unknown. V usage is TRBV4-1 and J usage is TRBJ2-1; 7 nucleotides line up with TRBD2. Source material: PBMCs or a T cell subset sorted from them (not recorded which). This TCR was sampled from an adult woman who had mild COVID-19 (a few samples of this study predate the infection). Cell type and time point are not known. The DNA of the CDR3 is TGCGCCAGCAGCCGCGGGACTATCGATGAGCAGTTCTTC. This encodes CASSRGTIDEQFF.